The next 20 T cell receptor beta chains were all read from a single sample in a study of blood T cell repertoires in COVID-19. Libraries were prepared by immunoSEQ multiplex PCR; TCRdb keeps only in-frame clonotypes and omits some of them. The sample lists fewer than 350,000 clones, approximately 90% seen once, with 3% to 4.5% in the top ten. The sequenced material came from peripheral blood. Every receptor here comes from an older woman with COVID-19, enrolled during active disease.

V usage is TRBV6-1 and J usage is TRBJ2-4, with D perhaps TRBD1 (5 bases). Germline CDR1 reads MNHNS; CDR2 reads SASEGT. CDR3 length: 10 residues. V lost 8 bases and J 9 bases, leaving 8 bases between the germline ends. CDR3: CASLGVIQYF. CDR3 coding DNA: TGTGCCAGCCTAGGGGTCATTCAGTACTTC.

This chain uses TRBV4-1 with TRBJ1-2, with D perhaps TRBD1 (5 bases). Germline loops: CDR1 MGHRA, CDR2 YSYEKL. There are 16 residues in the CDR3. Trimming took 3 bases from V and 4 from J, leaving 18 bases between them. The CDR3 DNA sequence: TGCGCCAGCAGCCACCAATTTGACAGCCCGGTCTATGGCTACACCTTC. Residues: CASSHQFDSPVYGYTF.

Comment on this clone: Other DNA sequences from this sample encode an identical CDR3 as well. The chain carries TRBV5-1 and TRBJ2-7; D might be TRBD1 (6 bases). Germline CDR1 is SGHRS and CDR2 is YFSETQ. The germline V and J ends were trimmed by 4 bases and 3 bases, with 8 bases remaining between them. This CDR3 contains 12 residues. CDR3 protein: CASSQTGYEQYF. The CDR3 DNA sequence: TGCGCCAGCAGCCAGACAGGCTACGAGCAGTACTTC.

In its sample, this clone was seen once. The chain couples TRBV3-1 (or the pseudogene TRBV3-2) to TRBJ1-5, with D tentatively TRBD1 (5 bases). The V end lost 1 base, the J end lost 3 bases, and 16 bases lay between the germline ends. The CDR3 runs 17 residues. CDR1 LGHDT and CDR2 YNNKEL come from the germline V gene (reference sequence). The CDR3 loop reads CASSQGGGSRVNQPQHF. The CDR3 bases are TGTGCCAGCAGCCAAGGGGGGGGTAGTCGGGTCAATCAGCCCCAGCATTTT.

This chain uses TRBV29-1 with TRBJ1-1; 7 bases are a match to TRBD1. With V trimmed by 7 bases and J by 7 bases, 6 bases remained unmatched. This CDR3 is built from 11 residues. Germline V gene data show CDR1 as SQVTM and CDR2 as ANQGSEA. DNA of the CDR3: TGCAGCGGTATGACAGGGAGTGAAGCTTTCTTT. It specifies CSGMTGSEAFF.

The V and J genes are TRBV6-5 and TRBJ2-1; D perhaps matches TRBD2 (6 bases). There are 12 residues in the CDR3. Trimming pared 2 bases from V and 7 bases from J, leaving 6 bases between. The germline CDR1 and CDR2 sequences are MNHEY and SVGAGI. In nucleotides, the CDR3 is TGTGCCAGCAGTTACCGGGGGAATGAGCAGTTCTTC. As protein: CASSYRGNEQFF.

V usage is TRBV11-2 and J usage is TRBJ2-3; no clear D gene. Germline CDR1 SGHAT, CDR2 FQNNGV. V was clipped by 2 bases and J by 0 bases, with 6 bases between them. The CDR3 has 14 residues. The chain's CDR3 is CASSLRPSTDTQYF. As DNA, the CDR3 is TGTGCCAGCAGCTTACGTCCTAGCACAGATACGCAGTATTTT.

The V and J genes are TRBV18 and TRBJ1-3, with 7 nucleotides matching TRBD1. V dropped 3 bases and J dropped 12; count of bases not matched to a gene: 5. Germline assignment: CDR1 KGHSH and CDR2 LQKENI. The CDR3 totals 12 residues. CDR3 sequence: CASSPDGTVIYF. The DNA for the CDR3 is TGTGCCAGCTCACCGGACGGGACAGTCATATATTTT.

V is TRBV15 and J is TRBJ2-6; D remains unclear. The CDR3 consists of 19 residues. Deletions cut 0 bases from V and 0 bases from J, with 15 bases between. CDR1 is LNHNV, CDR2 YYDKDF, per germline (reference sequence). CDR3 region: CATSRERAVTGSGANVLTF. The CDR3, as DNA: TGTGCCACCAGCAGAGAACGAGCTGTGACGGGCTCTGGGGCCAACGTCCTGACTTTC. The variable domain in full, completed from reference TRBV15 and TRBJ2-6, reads DAMVIQNPRYQVTQFGKPVTLSCSQTLNHNVMYWYQQKSSQAPKLLFHYYDKDFNNEADTPDNFQSRRPNTSFCFLDIRSPGLGDTAMYLCATSRERAVTGSGANVLTFGAGSRLTVL.

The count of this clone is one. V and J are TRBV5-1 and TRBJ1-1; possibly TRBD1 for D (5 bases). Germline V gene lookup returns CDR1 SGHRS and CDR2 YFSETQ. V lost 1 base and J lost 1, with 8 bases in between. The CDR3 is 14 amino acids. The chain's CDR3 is CASSLNQGNTEAFF. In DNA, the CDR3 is TGCGCCAGCAGCTTGAATCAGGGGAACACTGAAGCTTTCTTT. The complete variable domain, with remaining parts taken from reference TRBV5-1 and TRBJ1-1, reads KAGVTQTPRYLIKTRGQQVTLSCSPISGHRSVSWYQQTPGQGLQFLFEYFSETQRNKGNFPGRFSGRQFSNSRSEMNVSTLELGDSALYLCASSLNQGNTEAFFGQGTRLTVV.

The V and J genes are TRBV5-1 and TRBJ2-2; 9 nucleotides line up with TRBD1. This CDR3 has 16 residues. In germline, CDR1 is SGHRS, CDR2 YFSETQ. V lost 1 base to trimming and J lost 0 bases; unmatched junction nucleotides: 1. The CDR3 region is CASSLYRGPNTGELFF. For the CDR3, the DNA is TGCGCCAGCAGCTTGTACAGGGGGCCGAACACCGGGGAGCTGTTTTTT.

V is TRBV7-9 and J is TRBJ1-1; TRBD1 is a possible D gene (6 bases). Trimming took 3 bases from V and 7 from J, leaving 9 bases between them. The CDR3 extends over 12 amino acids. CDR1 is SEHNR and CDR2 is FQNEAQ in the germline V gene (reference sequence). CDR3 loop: CASSFHRVEAFF. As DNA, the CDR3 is TGTGCCAGCAGCTTTCACAGGGTTGAAGCTTTCTTT.

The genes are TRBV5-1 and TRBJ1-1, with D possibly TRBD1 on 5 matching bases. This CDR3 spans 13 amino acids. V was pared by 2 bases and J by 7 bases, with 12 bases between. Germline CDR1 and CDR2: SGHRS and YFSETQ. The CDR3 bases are TGCGCCAGCAGCTTTCCGGCGGGGGGTGAAGCTTTCTTT. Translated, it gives CASSFPAGGEAFF. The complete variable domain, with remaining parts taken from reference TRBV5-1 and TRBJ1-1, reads KAGVTQTPRYLIKTRGQQVTLSCSPISGHRSVSWYQQTPGQGLQFLFEYFSETQRNKGNFPGRFSGRQFSNSRSEMNVSTLELGDSALYLCASSFPAGGEAFFGQGTRLTVV.

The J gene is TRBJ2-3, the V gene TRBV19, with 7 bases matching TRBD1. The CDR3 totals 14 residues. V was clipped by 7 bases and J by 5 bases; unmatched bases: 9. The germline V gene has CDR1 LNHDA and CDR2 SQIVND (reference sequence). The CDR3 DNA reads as TGTGCCAGTAAGGACAGGCGAGTCGTAGATACGCAGTATTTT. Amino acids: CASKDRRVVDTQYF.

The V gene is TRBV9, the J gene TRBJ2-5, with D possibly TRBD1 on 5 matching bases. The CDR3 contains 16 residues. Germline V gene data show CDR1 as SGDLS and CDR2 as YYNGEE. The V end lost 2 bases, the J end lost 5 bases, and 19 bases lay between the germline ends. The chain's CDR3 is CASSVSVGLVRETQYF. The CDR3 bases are TGTGCCAGCAGCGTCAGCGTGGGGCTAGTCAGGGAGACCCAGTACTTC.

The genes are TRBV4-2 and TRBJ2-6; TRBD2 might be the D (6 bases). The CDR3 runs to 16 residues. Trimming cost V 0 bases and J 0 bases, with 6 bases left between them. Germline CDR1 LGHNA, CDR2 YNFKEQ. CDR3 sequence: CASSQEGGSGANVLTF. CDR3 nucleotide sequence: TGTGCCAGCAGCCAAGAGGGGGGCTCTGGGGCCAACGTCCTGACTTTC.

The CDR3 bases are TGCGCCAGCAGCTTCGGGACAGGGGCCTATGGCTACACCTTC. Its translation is CASSFGTGAYGYTF. The J gene is TRBJ1-2, the V gene TRBV5-1; 10 bases fit TRBD1. The V segment lost 2 bases and the J segment 4 bases; nucleotides outside the gene matches: 2. CDR1 is SGHRS and CDR2 is YFSETQ in the germline V gene. This CDR3 spans 14 amino acids. The entire variable domain, with the rest obtained from reference TRBV5-1 and TRBJ1-2, is as follows: KAGVTQTPRYLIKTRGQQVTLSCSPISGHRSVSWYQQTPGQGLQFLFEYFSETQRNKGNFPGRFSGRQFSNSRSEMNVSTLELGDSALYLCASSFGTGAYGYTFGSGTRLTVV.

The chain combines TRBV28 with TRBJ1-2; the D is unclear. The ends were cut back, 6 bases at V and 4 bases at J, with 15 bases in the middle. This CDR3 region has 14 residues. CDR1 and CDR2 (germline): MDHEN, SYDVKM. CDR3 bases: TGTGCCAGCAGCCTTCCCACGACAAGCTATGGCTACACCTTC. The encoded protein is CASSLPTTSYGYTF.

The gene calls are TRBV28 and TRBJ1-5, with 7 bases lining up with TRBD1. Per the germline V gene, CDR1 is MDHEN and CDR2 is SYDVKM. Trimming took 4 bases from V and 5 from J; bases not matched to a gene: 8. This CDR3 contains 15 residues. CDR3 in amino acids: CASSYTGQRYQPQHF. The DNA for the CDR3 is TGTGCCAGCAGTTATACGGGACAGAGATATCAGCCCCAGCATTTT.

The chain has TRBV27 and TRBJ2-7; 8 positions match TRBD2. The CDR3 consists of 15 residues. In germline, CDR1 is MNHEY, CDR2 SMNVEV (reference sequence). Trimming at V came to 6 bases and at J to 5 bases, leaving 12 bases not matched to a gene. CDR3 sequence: CASSYLRGGGHEQYF. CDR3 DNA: TGTGCCAGCAGCTACCTCCGGGGGGGTGGCCACGAGCAGTACTTC.